This T cell receptor beta chain was recorded in a study of shared clonotypes between healthy human individuals. Study in general: Per donor, CD8 memory used one plate, CD8 naive used two, CD4 memory used three and CD4 naive used three.

This was a deep-level run. Sorted-subset replicate PCRs used 200 ng of genomic DNA. This amount corresponded to 30,000 to 35,000 T cell genomes. Profiling relied on immunoSEQ multiplex PCR, and the TCRdb table lists in-frame clones only, not all of them. The table lists 550,000 to 850,000 clones, 74% of them singletons. General observations from the study: Rarefaction indicated that sorted-subset sequencing remained incomplete although depth was large.

With 5 bases removed from V and 1 base from J, the gap between germline ends came to 24 bases. Per the germline V gene, CDR1 is MDHEN and CDR2 is SYDVKM. The CDR3 runs to 19 residues. Turning to this clone: Its target is not known.

This sequence was found in a woman in her 30s in good health. The sequenced sample consisted of memory CD4+ T cells sorted from blood. Documented subset: CD45RA-negative fraction. This rearrangement joins TRBV28 to TRBJ1-5; tentative D call: TRBD1 (6 bases). The CDR3 is CASSLPGAPSSQSNQPQHF. CDR3 DNA: TGTGCCAGCAGTCTACCAGGGGCCCCTTCCAGCCAGAGCAATCAGCCCCAGCATTTT.